The 9 T cell receptor beta chains listed next were all sequenced from one sample in a study of CD8 T cells in Susac syndrome. Reverse transcription of roughly 0.5 to 1 ug RNA was carried out with random hexamers. MiXCR was run by TCRdb on the immunoSEQ multiplex PCR reads, yielding one entry per CDR3 protein. Of about 300,000 distinct CDR3 sequences in the sample, 92% were seen once. Sequenced material: CD4+ T cells from PBMCs. These receptors all come from a human donor with multiple sclerosis.

This clonotype came up once. The chain links TRBV7-8 to TRBJ1-6; TRBD1 is a possible D gene (6 bases). CDR1 and CDR2 from the germline V gene are SGHVS and FQNEAQ. Trimming shortened V by 4 bases and J by 7 bases, and 11 bases separated the two germline ends. The CDR3 extends over 14 amino acids. CDR3 amino acids: CASSSGQKNSPLHF. As DNA, the CDR3 is TGTGCCAGCAGCTCCGGACAGAAGAATTCACCCCTCCACTTT. The whole variable domain, filled in from reference TRBV7-8 and TRBJ1-6, reads GAGVSQSPRYKVAKRGQDVALRCDPISGHVSLFWYQQALGQGPEFLTYFQNEAQLDKSGLPSDRFFAERPEGSVSTLKIQRTQQEDSAVYLCASSSGQKNSPLHFGNGTRLTVT.

The chain combines TRBV20-1 with TRBJ1-1; D gene ambiguous. Between the trimmed V and J ends, which lost 6 bases and 8 bases, there was a span of 16 bases. The germline gives CDR1 DFQATT, CDR2 SNEGSKA (reference sequence). CDR3 length equals 12 residues. CDR3 bases: TGCAGTGCCACTTGGACCGGGAACGAAGCTTTCTTT. Translation: CSATWTGNEAFF.

V is TRBV19 and J is TRBJ1-2, with 7 bases lining up with TRBD1. CDR3 size: 14 residues. The germline gives CDR1 LNHDA, CDR2 SQIVND (reference sequence). V trimming: 5 bases; J trimming: 1 base; junction bases outside the gene matches: 4. DNA for the CDR3: TGTGCCAGTAGTGGGGACAGCTATAACTATGGCTACACCTTC. It is translated as CASSGDSYNYGYTF. Full variable domain (missing parts from reference TRBV19 and TRBJ1-2): DGGITQSPKYLFRKEGQNVTLSCEQNLNHDAMYWYRQDPGQGLRLIYYSQIVNDFQKGDIAEGYSVSREKKESFPLTVTSAQKNPTAFYLCASSGDSYNYGYTFGSGTRLTVV.

The chain carries TRBV20-1 and TRBJ2-5; D remains unclear. CDR1 and CDR2 from the germline V gene are DFQATT and SNEGSKA (reference sequence). The CDR3 extends over 13 amino acids. The V and J ends lost 0 bases and 4 bases respectively, with 9 bases between them. The CDR3 DNA is TGCAGTGCTAGAGAATGGGCCCCAGAGACCCAGTACTTC. Translation gives CSAREWAPETQYF.

This clonotype occurred once. This chain's CDR3 is CSAPTGAGGYTF. The CDR3 region has the DNA TGCAGTGCTCCGACCGGGGCAGGTGGCTACACCTTC. The chain recombines TRBV20-1 with TRBJ1-2, with D perhaps matching TRBD1 (5 bases). Germline CDR1 DFQATT, CDR2 SNEGSKA (reference sequence). V lost 5 bases, J lost 7 bases, and 14 bases lay in between. The CDR3 runs to 12 residues.

The chain has TRBV6-5 and TRBJ1-1; TRBD1 might be the D (5 bases). Germline CDR1 is MNHEY and CDR2 is SVGAGI. Trimming shortened V by 4 bases and J by 0 bases, and 15 bases separated the two germline ends. This CDR3 comprises 16 residues. Written as DNA, the CDR3 is TGTGCCAGCAGTTGGGGGAGGTGGAAAATGAACACTGAAGCTTTCTTT. Its translation is CASSWGRWKMNTEAFF.

J is TRBJ2-2 and V is TRBV4-1; D is possibly TRBD1 (6 bases). Germline V gene lookup returns CDR1 MGHRA and CDR2 YSYEKL. Trimming took off 0 bases at V and 2 bases at J, with 10 bases between the two ends. The CDR3 is made up of 16 amino acids. DNA of the CDR3: TGCGCCAGCAGCCAAGAGGACAGAAGAAACACCGGGGAGCTGTTTTTT. Amino acid sequence: CASSQEDRRNTGELFF.

The chain is built from TRBV12-3 or TRBV12-4 and TRBJ2-7; the D gene is possibly TRBD2 (5 bases). V was cut by 0 bases and J by 0 bases, with 6 bases left in between. The CDR3 covers 14 residues. As DNA, the CDR3 is TGTGCCAGCAGTTTAGCCGGGGACTCCTACGAGCAGTACTTC. The encoded protein is CASSLAGDSYEQYF.

V gene TRBV29-1 combines with J gene TRBJ2-3; D is possibly TRBD2 (6 bases). Germline CDR1 is SQVTM and CDR2 is ANQGSEA. This CDR3 spans 13 amino acids. Trimming removed 4 bases at V and 4 bases at J, with 12 bases between. CDR3 sequence reads: CSVAQGGADTQYF. DNA of the CDR3: TGCAGCGTTGCGCAGGGAGGTGCAGATACGCAGTATTTT.